This T cell receptor (beta chain) stems from a study of blood T cells in healthy people across ages. This clonotype was counted ten times or more. For the second PCR, which ran for 7 to 11 cycles, a sample-barcoded 5' primer and a J-beta primer mix were used. CDR3-containing paired-end reads numbering at least 3 million came from each sample. TCRdb ran MiXCR on the 5' RACE reads and lists one entry per CDR3 protein. The table lists around 1.5 million distinct CDR3 sequences, roughly 32% of them singletons, with about 11% in the top ten. The CDR3 length is 14 residues. Trimming shortened V by 4 bases and J by 2 bases, and 12 bases separated the two germline ends.

The chain has TRBV12-3 or TRBV12-4 and TRBJ2-7; TRBD1 or TRBD2 may be the D gene (5 bases each). The sample was blood. The sequence was obtained from a woman in her twenties or thirties in good health. CDR3 region: CASSWGPTTYEQYF. CDR3 DNA sequence: TGTGCCAGCAGTTGGGGACCGACGACCTACGAGCAGTACTTC.